This T cell receptor beta chain is drawn from a study of cytomegalovirus exposure and HLA in healthy donors. General observations from the study: Common viral pathogens were later found to be apparently linked to several of the most significant clusters. CMV serostatus was the sole immune exposure data available. In presence/absence analyses, roughly uniform sequencing depth across donors was assumed.

In its sample, this clone was seen a few times. No antigen is known for it. Germline CDR1 reads SGHRS; CDR2 reads YFSETQ. This CDR3 is 16 amino acids long. The V and J ends lost 4 bases and 4 bases, in that order; junction bases with no gene match: 7. The PCR employed 60 Vbeta primers together with 13 Jbeta primers. TCRdb's table, derived via immunoSEQ multiplex PCR, lists solely in-frame clones and lacks some. The profile shows about 200,000 clones, approximately 70% of them singletons. The rearrangement uses TRBV5-1 and TRBJ2-2; the match to TRBD1 covers 10 bases. The source of this sequence is a man between 40 and 49 years old in good health and CMV-seropositive. Sequencing was performed on PBMCs. The CDR3 sequence: CASSIGQGEATGELFF. The CDR3 nucleotides read TGCGCCAGCAGCATTGGACAGGGGGAAGCCACCGGGGAGCTGTTTTTT.